The rows below give T cell receptor beta chains drawn from one sample of a study of blood T cell repertoires in COVID-19. Clones were sequenced by immunoSEQ multiplex PCR, and TCRdb holds only the in-frame ones, with some missing. The sample has roughly 130,000 clones; 70% to 90% are singletons. Sequencing was done on a sample of peripheral blood. The receptors derive from a woman in her sixties with acute or convalescent COVID-19. The CDR3 runs from the conserved cysteine through the conserved F or W. The D gene is left open where the match is weak. Not every row has a clone size; where given, it reads once, few, many or a size class.

J gene: TRBJ2-3; clone size: .; D gene: TRBD2; V gene: TRBV6-5; CDR3 length: 15; CDR3 DNA: TGTGCCAGCAGTACGGGAGGGCCCGTCACAGATACGCAGTATTTT; CDR3 protein: CASSTGGPVTDTQYF
J gene: TRBJ1-2; clone size: few; D gene: TRBD1; V gene: TRBV10-3; CDR3 length: 13; CDR3 DNA: TGTGCCATCAGACAGGGGGCTAACTATGGCTACACCTTC; CDR3 protein: CAIRQGANYGYTF
J gene: TRBJ1-2; clone size: .; D gene: TRBD1; V gene: TRBV18; CDR3 length: 15; CDR3 DNA: TGTGCCAGCTCACCAGGACAGGGTATGAGCTATGGCTACACCTTC; CDR3 protein: CASSPGQGMSYGYTF
J gene: TRBJ1-4; clone size: .; D gene: TRBD1; V gene: TRBV5-1; CDR3 length: 16; CDR3 DNA: TGCGCCAGCAGCTCCGGGACAGTCCCTCAAGATGAAAAACTGTTTTTT; CDR3 protein: CASSSGTVPQDEKLFF
J gene: TRBJ1-1; clone size: .; D gene: TRBD1; V gene: TRBV18; CDR3 length: 15; CDR3 DNA: TGTGCCAGCTCACCACCGAACAGGGGACCCAATGAAGCTTTCTTT; CDR3 protein: CASSPPNRGPNEAFF
J gene: TRBJ2-7; clone size: .; D gene: TRBD2; V gene: TRBV9; CDR3 length: 14; CDR3 DNA: TGTGCCAGCAGCCCCGGACTAGTCTCCTACGAGCAGTACTTC; CDR3 protein: CASSPGLVSYEQYF
J gene: TRBJ1-2; clone size: .; D gene: .; V gene: TRBV29-1; CDR3 length: 12; CDR3 DNA: TGCAGCGTTGCGGGGGCTAACTATGGCTACACCTTC; CDR3 protein: CSVAGANYGYTF
J gene: TRBJ1-3; clone size: .; D gene: .; V gene: TRBV28; CDR3 length: 14; CDR3 DNA: TGTGCCACAGGGGCCCTGGGGGCTGGAAACACCATATATTTT; CDR3 protein: CATGALGAGNTIYF
J gene: TRBJ1-6; clone size: .; D gene: .; V gene: TRBV11-3; CDR3 length: 16; CDR3 DNA: TGTGCCAGCAGCCTCCTCCCGGGACATGATAATTCACCCCTCCACTTT; CDR3 protein: CASSLLPGHDNSPLHF
J gene: TRBJ1-2; clone size: .; D gene: .; V gene: TRBV28; CDR3 length: 13; CDR3 DNA: TGTGCCAGCATACGTGAGGGCGGGTCTGGCTACACCTTC; CDR3 protein: CASIREGGSGYTF
J gene: TRBJ1-4; clone size: .; D gene: TRBD1; V gene: TRBV28; CDR3 length: 14; CDR3 DNA: TGTGCCAGCAGTTTTGACAGGGTCCTCGAAAAACTGTTTTTT; CDR3 protein: CASSFDRVLEKLFF
J gene: TRBJ1-5; clone size: .; D gene: .; V gene: TRBV28; CDR3 length: 13; CDR3 DNA: TGTGCCAGCAGTTTGCTCGGTCAACAGCCCCAGCATTTT; CDR3 protein: CASSLLGQQPQHF
J gene: TRBJ2-7; clone size: .; D gene: TRBD2; V gene: TRBV11-3; CDR3 length: 14; CDR3 DNA: TGTGCCAGCAGCCTAAATAGCGGGAGTTACGAGCAGTACTTC; CDR3 protein: CASSLNSGSYEQYF
J gene: TRBJ2-7; clone size: .; D gene: .; V gene: TRBV7-9; CDR3 length: 13; CDR3 DNA: TGTGCCAGCAGCTTGGAGCTTTCCCACGAGCAGTACTTC; CDR3 protein: CASSLELSHEQYF
J gene: TRBJ1-5; clone size: .; D gene: .; V gene: TRBV21-1; CDR3 length: 14; CDR3 DNA: TGTGCCAGCAGCAAAGGGGAGGGACGTCAGCCCCAGCATTTT; CDR3 protein: CASSKGEGRQPQHF
J gene: TRBJ1-1; clone size: .; D gene: .; V gene: TRBV3-1/TRBV3-2; CDR3 length: 16; CDR3 DNA: TGTGCCAGCAGCCAAATTTCGGCACCTGGGCGCACTGAAGCTTTCTTT; CDR3 protein: CASSQISAPGRTEAFF
J gene: TRBJ1-6; clone size: .; D gene: TRBD1; V gene: TRBV9; CDR3 length: 14; CDR3 DNA: TGTGCCAGCAGCGCTGGGACAGTTAATTCACCCCTCCACTTT; CDR3 protein: CASSAGTVNSPLHF
J gene: TRBJ2-1; clone size: .; D gene: TRBD2; V gene: TRBV28; CDR3 length: 14; CDR3 DNA: TGTGCCAGCGTAGCGGGAGCCCGGTACAATGAGCAGTTCTTC; CDR3 protein: CASVAGARYNEQFF
J gene: TRBJ1-5; clone size: .; D gene: TRBD1; V gene: TRBV19; CDR3 length: 15; CDR3 DNA: TGTGCCAGTAGGTTGAGGACAGGGACCAATCAGCCCCAGCATTTT; CDR3 protein: CASRLRTGTNQPQHF
J gene: TRBJ2-3; clone size: once; D gene: .; V gene: TRBV6-5; CDR3 length: 15; CDR3 DNA: TGTGCCAGCAGGACATCAGGGGCACCCACAGATACGCAGTATTTT; CDR3 protein: CASRTSGAPTDTQYF
J gene: TRBJ1-2; clone size: .; D gene: TRBD1; V gene: TRBV6-5; CDR3 length: 15; CDR3 DNA: TGTGCCAGCACTCCCTCAGGGGGCCCCATCTCGGGCTACACCTTC; CDR3 protein: CASTPSGGPISGYTF
J gene: TRBJ2-1; clone size: .; D gene: TRBD2; V gene: TRBV7-3; CDR3 length: 18; CDR3 DNA: TGTGCCAGCAGCCCGACCCGGCTAGCGGGTGGGTCTTACAATGAGCAGTTCTTC; CDR3 protein: CASSPTRLAGGSYNEQFF
J gene: TRBJ2-7; clone size: .; D gene: TRBD2; V gene: TRBV6-1; CDR3 length: 15; CDR3 DNA: TGTGCCAGCAGTGACGCACGGGGGGGGGTTCACGAGCAGTACTTC; CDR3 protein: CASSDARGGVHEQYF
J gene: TRBJ2-5; clone size: .; D gene: TRBD2; V gene: TRBV7-8; CDR3 length: 17; CDR3 DNA: TGTGCCAGCAGCCTTAGCAGGGGGACTAGCAGCCAAGAGACCCAGTACTTC; CDR3 protein: CASSLSRGTSSQETQYF
J gene: TRBJ1-1; clone size: .; D gene: .; V gene: TRBV19; CDR3 length: 13; CDR3 DNA: TGTGCCAGTAGTATCCGGGAAAACACTGAAGCTTTCTTT; CDR3 protein: CASSIRENTEAFF
J gene: TRBJ2-1; clone size: .; D gene: TRBD2; V gene: TRBV27; CDR3 length: 18; CDR3 DNA: TGTGCCAGCAGTTTTAATCGGGCGGGAGTAAGTAGGAACAATGAGCAGTTCTTC; CDR3 protein: CASSFNRAGVSRNNEQFF
J gene: TRBJ1-2; clone size: few; D gene: .; V gene: TRBV25-1; CDR3 length: 15; CDR3 DNA: TGTGCCAGCAGTGATCCCGGGGAATTAAACTATGGCTACACCTTC; CDR3 protein: CASSDPGELNYGYTF
J gene: TRBJ2-7; clone size: .; D gene: TRBD1; V gene: TRBV19; CDR3 length: 13; CDR3 DNA: TGTGCCAGTAGGCCGACAGGGATCGACGAGCAGTACTTC; CDR3 protein: CASRPTGIDEQYF
J gene: TRBJ2-3; clone size: .; D gene: TRBD1; V gene: TRBV5-4; CDR3 length: 14; CDR3 DNA: TGTGCCAGCAGCATAGGGACAGGCACAGATACGCAGTATTTT; CDR3 protein: CASSIGTGTDTQYF
J gene: TRBJ1-5; clone size: .; D gene: .; V gene: TRBV27; CDR3 length: 14; CDR3 DNA: TGTGCCAGCAGTAACCGGGCCCCAGGAGGCCCCCAGCATTTT; CDR3 protein: CASSNRAPGGPQHF
J gene: TRBJ1-2; clone size: .; D gene: .; V gene: TRBV15; CDR3 length: 14; CDR3 DNA: TGTGCCACCAGCAGAGATCGTAGAACAGACGGCTACACCTTC; CDR3 protein: CATSRDRRTDGYTF
J gene: TRBJ2-2; clone size: .; D gene: TRBD2; V gene: TRBV30; CDR3 length: 15; CDR3 DNA: TGTGCCTTATCCGGGGGGACCTTGGGCCCCGGGGAGCTGTTTTTT; CDR3 protein: CALSGGTLGPGELFF
J gene: TRBJ1-2; clone size: .; D gene: .; V gene: TRBV12-3/TRBV12-4; CDR3 length: 13; CDR3 DNA: TGTGCCAGCAGTTCACAGGTCCAGGGGGGCTACACCTTC; CDR3 protein: CASSSQVQGGYTF
J gene: TRBJ1-4; clone size: .; D gene: .; V gene: TRBV28; CDR3 length: 13; CDR3 DNA: TGTGCCAGCAGTCCTCCGACTAATGAAAAACTGTTTTTT; CDR3 protein: CASSPPTNEKLFF
J gene: TRBJ2-1; clone size: once; D gene: .; V gene: TRBV2; CDR3 length: 15; CDR3 DNA: TGTGCCAGCAGTGGGGCGGGGAGCTCCTACAATGAGCAGTTCTTC; CDR3 protein: CASSGAGSSYNEQFF
J gene: TRBJ2-3; clone size: .; D gene: .; V gene: TRBV18; CDR3 length: 15; CDR3 DNA: TGTGCCAGCTCACCCGTCGCTAGCGGCACAGATACGCAGTATTTT; CDR3 protein: CASSPVASGTDTQYF
J gene: TRBJ2-7; clone size: .; D gene: TRBD2; V gene: TRBV7-9; CDR3 length: 14; CDR3 DNA: TGTGCCAGCAGCTGGAGCGGGAGAGAGGACGAGCAGTACTTC; CDR3 protein: CASSWSGREDEQYF
J gene: TRBJ1-4; clone size: .; D gene: .; V gene: TRBV13; CDR3 length: 14; CDR3 DNA: TGTGCCAGCAGCTTTCGTCACGGTAATGAAAAACTGTTTTTT; CDR3 protein: CASSFRHGNEKLFF
J gene: TRBJ1-6; clone size: .; D gene: .; V gene: TRBV5-6; CDR3 length: 16; CDR3 DNA: TGTGCCAGCAGCTTGGTCGGAGCCATTACTAATTCACCCCTCCACTTT; CDR3 protein: CASSLVGAITNSPLHF
J gene: TRBJ1-5; clone size: once; D gene: .; V gene: TRBV6-1; CDR3 length: 16; CDR3 DNA: TGTGCCAGCAGTGATCCTCGAGGATTTAGCAATCAGCCCCAGCATTTT; CDR3 protein: CASSDPRGFSNQPQHF
J gene: TRBJ1-1; clone size: once; D gene: .; V gene: TRBV7-3; CDR3 length: 14; CDR3 DNA: TGTGCCAGCAGCCCCACAGGGATGGCCACTGAAGCTTTCTTT; CDR3 protein: CASSPTGMATEAFF
J gene: TRBJ1-2; clone size: .; D gene: .; V gene: TRBV11-2; CDR3 length: 14; CDR3 DNA: TGTGCCAGCAGCCTCCAATCAGGGTCGTATGGCTACACCTTC; CDR3 protein: CASSLQSGSYGYTF
J gene: TRBJ2-3; clone size: .; D gene: TRBD2; V gene: TRBV19; CDR3 length: 18; CDR3 DNA: TGTGCCAGTAGCCACTTCGCCTATAGCGGGAGGAACACAGATACGCAGTATTTT; CDR3 protein: CASSHFAYSGRNTDTQYF
J gene: TRBJ2-7; clone size: .; D gene: .; V gene: TRBV30; CDR3 length: 13; CDR3 DNA: TGTGCCTGGAGTGCTAGCGTCCTCGGGGAGCAGTACTTC; CDR3 protein: CAWSASVLGEQYF
J gene: TRBJ2-3; clone size: once; D gene: .; V gene: TRBV9; CDR3 length: 15; CDR3 DNA: TGTGCCAGCAGCGTAGTAGGGGTAGGCACAGATACGCAGTATTTT; CDR3 protein: CASSVVGVGTDTQYF
J gene: TRBJ1-1; clone size: .; D gene: .; V gene: TRBV7-9; CDR3 length: 16; CDR3 DNA: TGTGCCAGCAGCTCCGTGGGGGCCCCCATGAACACTGAAGCTTTCTTT; CDR3 protein: CASSSVGAPMNTEAFF
J gene: TRBJ1-3; clone size: .; D gene: TRBD1; V gene: TRBV7-6; CDR3 length: 19; CDR3 DNA: TGTGCCAGCAGCCTAACACATCCTGGCAGGGGGCATAGAGGAAACACCATATATTTT; CDR3 protein: CASSLTHPGRGHRGNTIYF
J gene: TRBJ1-5; clone size: .; D gene: .; V gene: TRBV30; CDR3 length: 13; CDR3 DNA: TGTGCCTGGAGCCCAGGGCCCAATCAGCCCCAGCATTTT; CDR3 protein: CAWSPGPNQPQHF
J gene: TRBJ1-1; clone size: .; D gene: .; V gene: TRBV18; CDR3 length: 14; CDR3 DNA: TGTGCCAGCTCACGAGAGGGTTCGGACACTGAAGCTTTCTTT; CDR3 protein: CASSREGSDTEAFF
J gene: TRBJ2-3; clone size: .; D gene: .; V gene: TRBV24-1; CDR3 length: 14; CDR3 DNA: TGTGCCACCAGTGATGCCCAGGGCGCAGATACGCAGTATTTT; CDR3 protein: CATSDAQGADTQYF
J gene: TRBJ2-3; clone size: once; D gene: .; V gene: TRBV19; CDR3 length: 14; CDR3 DNA: TGTGCCAGTAGTGCCCAGACTAGTGTTAATAGGCAGTATTTT; CDR3 protein: CASSAQTSVNRQYF
J gene: TRBJ2-7; clone size: .; D gene: TRBD2; V gene: TRBV28; CDR3 length: 13; CDR3 DNA: TGTGCCAGCAGTCCGGGGGGTACCTACGAGCAGTACTTC; CDR3 protein: CASSPGGTYEQYF